A single sample is the source of the 27 T cell receptor beta chains below, sequenced in a study of radiotherapy plus CTLA-4 blockade in lung cancer. TCRdb's copy holds only in-frame clones and misses some; the assay was immunoSEQ multiplex PCR. The sample holds about 59,000 clones, almost 85% seen once. The material was peripheral blood, obtained from a patient treated with radiotherapy plus ipilimumab. The receptors derive from a human donor with non-small cell lung cancer whose response to radiotherapy plus ipilimumab could not be evaluated.

This clone has just a few counts. V usage is TRBV7-7 and J usage is TRBJ2-3; TRBD1 is a possible D gene (6 bases). Germline CDR1 SSHAT, CDR2 FNYEAQ (reference sequence). The CDR3 is made up of 12 amino acids. V shed 3 bases and J shed 9 bases, with 10 bases lying between them. The CDR3 nucleotides are TGTGCCAGCAGCTTCGAAGGGGGAACGCAGTATTTT. Protein product: CASSFEGGTQYF.

The chain is built from TRBV6-1 and TRBJ2-1; TRBD1 is a possible D gene (5 bases). Trimming stripped 6 bases from V and 4 bases from J, with 16 bases between. CDR1 and CDR2 from the germline V gene are MNHNS and SASEGT. The length of the CDR3 is 15 residues. The CDR3, as DNA: TGTGCCAGCAGGCCAGGGTTAGGGTTTTACAATGAGCAGTTCTTC. It yields the protein CASRPGLGFYNEQFF.

This chain joins TRBV18 and TRBJ2-5; D is undetermined. Germline V gene lookup returns CDR1 KGHSH and CDR2 LQKENI. V was clipped by 2 bases and J by 5 bases, with 15 bases between them. The CDR3 is 15 amino acids. In DNA, the CDR3 is TGTGCCAGCTCACCATCCCGGGTTACTGGGGAGACCCAGTACTTC. It codes for CASSPSRVTGETQYF.

The chain recombines TRBV18 with TRBJ1-1, with 10 bases identical to TRBD1. CDR3 length: 15 residues. Germline CDR1 and CDR2: KGHSH and LQKENI. V lost 5 bases to trimming and J lost 8 bases; unmatched junction nucleotides: 11. Written as DNA, the CDR3 is TGTGCCAGCTCATCGGGACAGGGGATTAGTGGGGAAGCTTTCTTT. Translated, it gives CASSSGQGISGEAFF.

The chain couples TRBV18 to TRBJ2-7, with TRBD2 matching 10 bases. The CDR3 is 16 residues long. Trimming removed 1 base from V and 6 bases from J; junction bases left unmatched: 9. Germline CDR1 reads KGHSH; CDR2 reads LQKENI. Here the CDR3 DNA reads TGTGCCAGCTCACCACGATCGCTAGCGGGAGAGGCCGAGCAGTACTTC. This codes for CASSPRSLAGEAEQYF.

J is TRBJ2-3 and V is TRBV7-9; TRBD1 might be the D (5 bases). The V and J ends lost 5 bases and 2 bases respectively, with 20 bases between them. From germline, CDR1 is SEHNR and CDR2 FQNEAQ (reference sequence). The CDR3 is 17 residues long. CDR3 nucleotide sequence: TGTGCCAGCAGCCTACTCTTACAGGCGGAGCCCACAGATACGCAGTATTTT. Its protein is CASSLLLQAEPTDTQYF.

This clone was detected once. The chain couples TRBV27 to TRBJ2-7; 10 nucleotides line up with TRBD1. This CDR3 is 14 amino acids long. Trimming took 3 bases from V and 2 from J; bases not matched to a gene: 1. Germline V gene data show CDR1 as MNHEY and CDR2 as SMNVEV (reference sequence). DNA of the CDR3: TGTGCCAGCAGTTTCGGGACAGGGGCCTACGAGCAGTACTTC. Protein sequence: CASSFGTGAYEQYF.

This rearrangement joins TRBV5-1 to TRBJ2-3; 8 bases align to TRBD1. CDR3 length equals 15 residues. The V gene end was trimmed by 3 bases and the J gene end by 4 bases; junction bases not matched to a gene: 7. The V gene's germline CDR1 is SGHRS and CDR2 YFSETQ. The CDR3 loop reads CASSSDRGVSDTQYF. Written as DNA, the CDR3 is TGCGCCAGCAGCTCCGACAGGGGCGTATCAGATACGCAGTATTTT. The full variable domain, in which reference TRBV5-1 and TRBJ2-3 provide the parts outside the CDR3, is KAGVTQTPRYLIKTRGQQVTLSCSPISGHRSVSWYQQTPGQGLQFLFEYFSETQRNKGNFPGRFSGRQFSNSRSEMNVSTLELGDSALYLCASSSDRGVSDTQYFGPGTRLTVL.

This chain links TRBV6-6 with TRBJ1-2; 8 bases are a match to TRBD1. J was trimmed by 4 bases and V by 5 bases; bases with no gene match: 12. The CDR3 is 16 residues long. Germline V CDR1 and CDR2: MNHNY, SVGAGI (reference sequence). CDR3 in amino acids: CASSPTTGGLGYGYTF. The CDR3 coding sequence is TGTGCCAGCAGTCCAACTACAGGGGGTTTAGGCTATGGCTACACCTTC.

This chain links TRBV5-1 with TRBJ1-2, with D possibly being TRBD1 (6 bases). V shed 4 bases and J shed 4 bases, with 20 bases lying between them. Germline CDR1 and CDR2: SGHRS and YFSETQ. The CDR3 runs to 16 residues. CDR3: CASSPEGGERGYGYTF. CDR3 nucleotides: TGCGCCAGCAGCCCCGAGGGGGGGGAGCGTGGCTATGGCTACACCTTC.

In its sample, this clone was seen a few times. This chain links TRBV10-3 with TRBJ2-5, with a possible D match to TRBD2 (5 bases). This CDR3 spans 15 amino acids. V was clipped by 0 bases and J by 5 bases, with 13 bases between them. CDR1 and CDR2 (germline): ENHRY, SYGVKD. The CDR3 loop is CAISESGASRETQYF. The CDR3 DNA follows: TGTGCCATCAGTGAGTCGGGAGCATCCAGGGAGACCCAGTACTTC.

The chain has TRBV4-3 and TRBJ2-3; the match to TRBD2 covers 12 bases. Trimming at V came to 2 bases and at J to 3 bases, leaving 3 bases not matched to a gene. Germline values: CDR1 LGHNA, CDR2 YSLEER. This CDR3 region has 16 residues. The CDR3 coding sequence is TGCGCCAGCAGCCAATATCTAGCGGGAGGGACAGATACGCAGTATTTT. Its translation is CASSQYLAGGTDTQYF.

The V call is TRBV28, the J call TRBJ2-1, with 7 nucleotides matching TRBD2. Losses at the gene ends were 4 bases for V and 0 bases for J; bases not matched to a gene: 6. Germline V gene lookup returns CDR1 MDHEN and CDR2 SYDVKM. This CDR3 region has 16 residues. The CDR3 loop is CASSSTSRPSYNEQFF. CDR3 DNA sequence: TGTGCCAGCAGTTCGACTAGCCGGCCCTCCTACAATGAGCAGTTCTTC. The full variable domain, with the rest looked up from reference TRBV28 and TRBJ2-1, is DVKVTQSSRYLVKRTGEKVFLECVQDMDHENMFWYRQDPGLGLRLIYFSYDVKMKEKGDIPEGYSVSREKKERFSLILESASTNQTSMYLCASSSTSRPSYNEQFFGPGTRLTVL.

The J gene is TRBJ2-7, the V gene TRBV4-1, with TRBD2 matching over 9 bases. CDR1 and CDR2 (germline): MGHRA, YSYEKL. The J segment lost 4 bases and the V segment lost 4 bases, leaving 11 bases of the junction unmatched. The CDR3 contains 16 residues. The CDR3 DNA reads as TGCGCCAGCAGCCTACGTCCGGGACTAGCTGTGTACGAGCAGTACTTC. Its protein product is CASSLRPGLAVYEQYF.

The chain uses TRBV28 and TRBJ1-1, with a weak D call TRBD1 (5 bases). CDR1 is MDHEN, CDR2 SYDVKM, per germline. V was trimmed by 6 bases and J by 0 bases, leaving 23 bases between them. The CDR3 runs 18 residues. The CDR3 region is CASRQGRWTLSMNTEAFF. Written as DNA, the CDR3 is TGTGCCAGCAGGCAGGGAAGATGGACCCTAAGCATGAACACTGAAGCTTTCTTT.

CDR3 amino acids: CASSVGRGPYQETQYF. The CDR3 nucleotides are TGTGCCAGCAGCGTAGGTCGCGGGCCATACCAAGAGACCCAGTACTTC. This chain joins TRBV9 and TRBJ2-5, with a tentative D call TRBD2 (5 bases). Germline V lookup: CDR1 SGDLS, CDR2 YYNGEE. Trimming stripped 0 bases from V and 0 bases from J, with 12 bases between. The CDR3 is 16 residues long.

The chain couples TRBV5-4 to TRBJ1-2; 8 bases are shared with TRBD1. V was pared by 3 bases and J by 3 bases, with 4 bases of the junction left unmatched. Germline-derived CDR1 and CDR2 are SGHNT and YYREEE (reference sequence). This CDR3 has 14 residues. CDR3 DNA sequence: TGTGCCAGCAGCTCCTGGGACAGGTACTATGGCTACACCTTC. Its translation is CASSSWDRYYGYTF.

V is TRBV19 and J is TRBJ2-2; weak D call: TRBD1 (7 bases). Per the germline V gene, CDR1 is LNHDA and CDR2 is SQIVND (reference sequence). V was pared by 5 bases and J by 5 bases, with 21 bases between. This CDR3 spans 17 amino acids. In DNA, the CDR3 is TGTGCCAGTAGTGGGGCTATCGGGCGGGACAGTACCGGGGAGCTGTTTTTT. Amino acids: CASSGAIGRDSTGELFF.

The chain has TRBV18 and TRBJ2-3; 7 bases line up with TRBD2. Germline values: CDR1 KGHSH, CDR2 LQKENI. The junction had 7 bases not matched to a gene; V was cut back by 6 bases and J by 1 base. The CDR3 is 15 residues long. The CDR3: CASSHSSGGTDTQYF. The CDR3 bases are TGTGCCAGCTCCCACTCTAGCGGTGGCACAGATACGCAGTATTTT.

This chain connects TRBV10-3 to TRBJ2-3; 9 nucleotides match TRBD2. The V gene end was trimmed by 4 bases and the J gene end by 5 bases; junction bases not matched to a gene: 7. CDR1 and CDR2 from the germline V gene are ENHRY and SYGVKD. The CDR3 runs to 15 residues. CDR3: CAISGGLAGLDTQYF. The CDR3 DNA reads TGTGCCATCAGTGGGGGCCTAGCGGGGCTAGATACGCAGTATTTT.

The sample holds one count of this clone. This chain links TRBV5-1 with TRBJ2-3, with D perhaps TRBD1 (6 bases). Trimming removed 5 bases from V and 0 bases from J, with 10 bases in between. The CDR3 loop spans 14 amino acids. Looked up from germline, CDR1 is SGHRS and CDR2 is YFSETQ. CDR3 amino acids: CASRHGQSTDTQYF. The CDR3 region has the DNA TGCGCCAGCAGGCATGGACAGAGCACAGATACGCAGTATTTT.

The V gene is TRBV11-2, the J gene TRBJ1-4, with 7 bases identical to TRBD1. The CDR3 runs 14 residues. Germline V gives CDR1 SGHAT, CDR2 FQNNGV. The J segment lost 1 base and the V segment lost 7 bases, leaving 3 bases of the junction unmatched. CDR3 loop: CASTRDRTNEKLFF. The CDR3 DNA sequence: TGTGCCAGCACCAGGGACAGAACTAATGAAAAACTGTTTTTT.

This chain links TRBV2 with TRBJ2-1, with TRBD1 matching 9 bases. From germline, CDR1 is SNHLY and CDR2 FYNNEI. With 6 bases clipped from V and 4 bases from J, the junction kept 7 bases outside the gene matches. The CDR3 is 15 amino acids. The CDR3 spells CASSGTGRAYNEQFF. The CDR3 DNA sequence: TGTGCCAGCAGCGGGACAGGGCGGGCATACAATGAGCAGTTCTTC.

The rearrangement uses TRBV28 and TRBJ1-2; tentatively, D is TRBD1 (6 bases). The CDR3 extends over 14 amino acids. Germline V gives CDR1 MDHEN, CDR2 SYDVKM. V lost 5 bases, J lost 9 bases, and 19 bases lay in between. CDR3 bases: TGTGCCAGCAGTGGGTCTGGGACACGACAGCGCTACACCTTC. Its protein product is CASSGSGTRQRYTF.

The V and J genes are TRBV29-1 and TRBJ2-1; TRBD2 agrees at 7 bases. J lost 8 bases, V lost 4 bases, and 14 bases had no gene match. Looked up from germline, CDR1 is SQVTM and CDR2 is ANQGSEA. This CDR3 has 15 amino acids. CDR3 coding DNA: TGCAGCGTTGGGGGAGGATTAGCGGGCCTGTATGAGCAGTTCTTC. Translated: CSVGGGLAGLYEQFF.

A single count supports this clone. V usage is TRBV9 and J usage is TRBJ2-3, with 14 bases matching TRBD2. Unmatched junction bases numbered 6, after V lost 4 bases and J lost 5 bases. Per germline, CDR1 SGDLS and CDR2 YYNGEE. This CDR3 region has 16 residues. CDR3 sequence (DNA): TGTGCCAGCAGCCCTCGACTAGCGGGAGGGGGAGATACGCAGTATTTT. It is translated as CASSPRLAGGGDTQYF.

The chain couples TRBV14 to TRBJ1-4; maybe TRBD1 (6 bases). With 8 bases removed from V and 8 bases from J, the gap between germline ends came to 15 bases. Germline loops: CDR1 SGHDN, CDR2 FVKESK. The CDR3 runs 13 residues. CDR3 loop: CASWGQPGEKLFF. The CDR3 bases are TGTGCCAGCTGGGGGCAGCCAGGCGAAAAACTGTTTTTT. Full variable domain (remainder filled in from reference TRBV14 and TRBJ1-4): EAGVTQFPSHSVIEKGQTVTLRCDPISGHDNLYWYRRVMGKEIKFLLHFVKESKQDESGMPNNRFLAERTGGTYSTLKVQPAELEDSGVYFCASWGQPGEKLFFGSGTQLSVL.